This is a list of T cell receptor beta chains from one sample in a study of memory CD8 T cells in hepatitis C reinfection. TCRdb keeps only in-frame clones here, not all; method: immunoSEQ multiplex PCR. Among tens of thousands of clones listed, approximately 89% were seen once. Sequenced material: naive CD8+ T cells sorted from blood. These receptor sequences come from a man aged 18 to 35 with hepatitis C virus infection. CDR3s include the opening cysteine and the closing phenylalanine or tryptophan. The D gene is left open where the match is weak. The size of a clone is reported for some rows only, either as once, few or many, or as a class for expanded clones.

TRBD1,.,TRBJ1-1,TRBV15,CATSRGDRATFF,TGTGCCACCAGCAGAGGGGACAGGGCTACTTTCTTT
.,.,TRBJ2-1,TRBV28,CASLRGDEQFF,TGTGCCAGCCTCAGAGGAGATGAGCAGTTCTTC
.,.,TRBJ2-1,TRBV2,CASSARLEYNEQFF,TGTGCCAGCAGTGCGCGGCTAGAATACAATGAGCAGTTCTTC
.,.,TRBJ1-4,TRBV6-6,CASSYQGVEEEKLFF,TGTGCCAGCAGTTATCAGGGTGTCGAGGAAGAAAAACTGTTTTTT
.,.,TRBJ2-3,TRBV11-2,CASSLWGEGTDTQYF,TGTGCCAGCAGCTTATGGGGCGAGGGCACAGATACGCAGTATTTT
.,.,TRBJ1-5,TRBV28,CASRPDPGTIDQPQHF,TGTGCCAGCAGGCCTGACCCCGGGACTATCGATCAGCCCCAGCATTTT
.,.,TRBJ2-3,TRBV13,CASSYQGPTDTQYF,TGTGCCAGCAGCTACCAGGGGCCCACAGATACGCAGTATTTT
TRBD2,.,TRBJ2-7,TRBV9,CASSPLAGVYEQYF,TGTGCCAGCAGCCCGCTAGCGGGAGTCTACGAGCAGTACTTC
TRBD1,.,TRBJ2-5,TRBV7-9,CASSPGTGVSAQYF,TGTGCCAGCAGCCCCGGGACAGGCGTTTCGGCCCAGTACTTC
.,.,TRBJ1-2,TRBV7-9,CASSQTTNYGYTF,TGTGCCAGCAGTCAAACAACTAACTATGGCTACACCTTC
TRBD1,.,TRBJ1-4,TRBV7-9,CAGSSTGDGEKLFF,TGTGCCGGCAGCTCCACAGGGGACGGTGAAAAACTGTTTTTT
.,few,TRBJ1-2,TRBV4-1,CASSQEQEGGYTF,TGCGCCAGCAGCCAAGAACAGGAAGGCGGCTACACCTTC
.,.,TRBJ2-7,TRBV19,CASSILGGGLGAYEQYF,TGTGCCAGTAGTATATTAGGCGGAGGACTGGGAGCCTACGAGCAGTACTTC
.,once,TRBJ1-5,TRBV10-2,CASSELQLSNQPQHF,TGCGCCAGCAGTGAGCTTCAGTTGAGCAATCAGCCCCAGCATTTT
.,.,TRBJ1-2,TRBV7-9,CASSLDGGAGDYGYTF,TGTGCCAGCAGCTTAGATGGGGGCGCGGGGGACTATGGCTACACCTTC
TRBD2,.,TRBJ2-1,TRBV10-3,CAISELPGLAGQSSYNEQFF,TGTGCCATCAGTGAGTTACCGGGACTAGCGGGACAAAGCTCCTACAATGAGCAGTTCTTC
TRBD1,once,TRBJ1-2,TRBV7-9,CASSLRQGEDTF,TGTGCCAGCAGCTTAAGACAGGGGGAGGACACCTTC
.,.,TRBJ2-7,TRBV21-1,CAGPPSSGQSSYEQYF,TGTGCCGGCCCGCCTTCTAGCGGGCAGAGCTCCTACGAGCAGTACTTC
TRBD1,few,TRBJ1-1,TRBV2,CASSLIDRATEAFF,TGTGCCAGCAGTTTAATCGACAGGGCCACTGAAGCTTTCTTT
.,once,TRBJ1-1,TRBV6-1,CASSDGRGITEAFF,TGTGCCAGCAGTGATGGAAGGGGGATCACTGAAGCTTTCTTT
TRBD1,.,TRBJ2-5,TRBV27,CASSSGQAPQETQYF,TGTGCCAGCAGTTCCGGACAGGCCCCGCAAGAGACCCAGTACTTC
.,.,TRBJ2-5,TRBV9,CASSVAGRQETQYF,TGTGCCAGCAGCGTAGCTGGGAGGCAAGAGACCCAGTACTTC
TRBD1,.,TRBJ2-3,TRBV4-1,CASSLQTGVTDTQYF,TGCGCCAGCAGCCTCCAGACAGGGGTCACAGATACGCAGTATTTT